The rows below give T cell receptor beta chains drawn from one sample of a study of blood T cell repertoires in COVID-19. The assay was immunoSEQ multiplex PCR, and TCRdb's table has in-frame clones only and misses some. The sample shows 25,000 to 35,000 clones, around 74% of them seen only once. The sample was peripheral blood. All receptors derive from a woman between 65 and 79 years old with active or convalescent COVID-19. Both conserved end residues are part of each CDR3. A D gene is named only where the DNA matches it firmly. The size field is filled for only some rows; it gives once, few, many or a size class.

TRBJ2-7,NA,TRBV6-2/TRBV6-3,TRBD2,TGTGCCAGCAGTCCGGGACTAGCGGGGGGACTACTCCCGGGGGAGCAGTACTTC,CASSPGLAGGLLPGEQYF
TRBJ1-5,NA,TRBV12-5,NA,TGTGCTAGTGGTTTGGTACTCAATCAGCCCCAGCATTTT,CASGLVLNQPQHF
TRBJ1-2,NA,TRBV28,NA,TGTGCCAGCAGTTTTGGGGCAGTCGGCTACACCTTC,CASSFGAVGYTF
TRBJ2-1,NA,TRBV28,NA,TGTGCCAGCAGTTCCCACAGGGCTAATGAGCAGTTCTTC,CASSSHRANEQFF
TRBJ2-7,NA,TRBV5-5,TRBD1,TGTGCCAGCAGCTCGATCAGGGGGCTCTCCTACGAGCAGTACTTC,CASSSIRGLSYEQYF
TRBJ2-3,NA,TRBV5-4,TRBD2,TGTGCCAGCAGCTTAGCAAGCGGGATTCGCGTTTGGGGAGATACGCAGTATTTT,CASSLASGIRVWGDTQYF
TRBJ1-6,NA,TRBV19,NA,TGTGCCAGTAGTCCCCAGGGTGAAACCCTCCACTTT,CASSPQGETLHF
TRBJ1-6,NA,TRBV5-6,TRBD1,TGTGCCAGCAGCGCCTTGGACAGGATGAATTCACCCCTCCACTTT,CASSALDRMNSPLHF
TRBJ2-7,NA,TRBV19,TRBD2,TGTGCCAGTAGTCTTCTCGCGGGAGGGCCTTCTGTGCAGTACTTC,CASSLLAGGPSVQYF
TRBJ2-3,NA,TRBV11-3,NA,TGTGCCAGCAGCTTAGGGGGGGTCTCTAGCACAGATACGCAGTATTTT,CASSLGGVSSTDTQYF
TRBJ2-1,NA,TRBV9,TRBD2,TGTGCCAGCAGCGCCCTACTAGCGGGAGTGACCGGGGATGAGCAGTTCTTC,CASSALLAGVTGDEQFF
TRBJ1-5,NA,TRBV12-5,NA,TGTGCTAGTGGTTTGGGACAGTATAGCAATCAGCCCCAGCATTTT,CASGLGQYSNQPQHF
TRBJ1-2,NA,TRBV7-9,TRBD1,TGTGCCAGCAGCTTATCAATCAGGGACAGGGGGCGAACAGGCTATGGCTACACCTTC,CASSLSIRDRGRTGYGYTF
TRBJ2-3,NA,TRBV6-5,TRBD1,TGTGCCAGCAGATGGACAGGGGGCGCAGATACGCAGTATTTT,CASRWTGGADTQYF
TRBJ1-1,few,TRBV5-1,NA,TGCGCCAGCAGCTTGGGTGGCTTGAACACTGAAGCTTTCTTT,CASSLGGLNTEAFF
TRBJ2-7,NA,TRBV7-2,NA,TGTGCCAGCAGCTTGAACATAATCCTCTCCTCCTACGAGCAGTACTTC,CASSLNIILSSYEQYF